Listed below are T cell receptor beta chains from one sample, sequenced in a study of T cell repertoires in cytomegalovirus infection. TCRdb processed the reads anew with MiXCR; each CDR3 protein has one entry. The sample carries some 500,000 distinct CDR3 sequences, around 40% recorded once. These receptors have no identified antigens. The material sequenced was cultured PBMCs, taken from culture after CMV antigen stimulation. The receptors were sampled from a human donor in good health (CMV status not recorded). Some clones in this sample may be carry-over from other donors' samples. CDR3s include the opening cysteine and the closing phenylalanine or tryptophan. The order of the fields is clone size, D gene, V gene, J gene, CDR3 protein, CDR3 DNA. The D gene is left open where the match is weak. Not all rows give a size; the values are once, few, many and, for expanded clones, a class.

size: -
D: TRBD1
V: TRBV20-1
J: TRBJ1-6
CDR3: CSASGPGQVYNSPLHF
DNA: TGCAGTGCTAGTGGTCCGGGACAGGTCTATAATTCACCCCTCCACTTT

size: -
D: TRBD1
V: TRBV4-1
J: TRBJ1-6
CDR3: CASSLLDRVGSPLHF
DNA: TGCGCCAGCAGCCTTCTCGACAGGGTTGGATCACCCCTCCACTTT

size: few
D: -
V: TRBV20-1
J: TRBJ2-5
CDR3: CSARDPQGGESETQYF
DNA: TGCAGTGCTAGAGATCCCCAGGGCGGTGAATCGGAGACCCAGTACTTC

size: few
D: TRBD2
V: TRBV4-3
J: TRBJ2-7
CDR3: CASSQARPFGLAGFHEQYF
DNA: TGCGCCAGCAGCCAAGCACGTCCGTTCGGGCTAGCGGGTTTCCACGAGCAGTACTTC

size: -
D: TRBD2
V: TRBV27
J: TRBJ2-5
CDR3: CASSLFAGETKETQHF
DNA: TGTGCCAGCAGTTTATTCGCGGGAGAGACCAAAGAGACCCAGCACTTC

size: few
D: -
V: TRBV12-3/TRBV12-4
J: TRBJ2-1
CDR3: CASSSGAGIGDEQFF
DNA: TGTGCCAGCAGTTCGGGGGCGGGTATTGGGGATGAGCAGTTCTTC

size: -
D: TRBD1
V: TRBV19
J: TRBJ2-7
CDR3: CASSAGQGGGKQYF
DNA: TGTGCCAGTAGTGCCGGACAGGGAGGCGGGAAGCAGTACTTC

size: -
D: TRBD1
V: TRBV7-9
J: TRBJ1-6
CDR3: CASSPPDRGALHF
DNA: TGTGCCAGCAGCCCCCCCGACAGGGGAGCGCTCCACTTT

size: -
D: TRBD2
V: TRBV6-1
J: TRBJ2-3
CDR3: CASSVTAGGPLSTDTQYF
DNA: TGTGCCAGCAGTGTAACAGCGGGGGGGCCCCTTAGCACAGATACGCAGTATTTT

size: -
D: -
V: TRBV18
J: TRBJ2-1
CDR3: CASSPGVSTYNEQFF
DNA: TGTGCCAGCTCACCAGGGGTGAGCACCTACAATGAGCAGTTCTTC

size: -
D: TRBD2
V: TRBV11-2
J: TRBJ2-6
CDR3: CASSSRLAGNGANVLTF
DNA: TGTGCCAGCAGCTCCCGACTAGCGGGGAATGGGGCCAACGTCCTGACTTTC

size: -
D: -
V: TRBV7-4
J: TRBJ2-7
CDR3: CASSQGGSDRIHEQYF
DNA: TGTGCCAGCAGCCAGGGGGGGAGCGATAGAATACACGAGCAGTACTTC

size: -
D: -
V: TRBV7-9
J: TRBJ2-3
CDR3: CASSASEDTQYF
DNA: TGTGCCAGCAGCGCGAGCGAAGATACGCAGTATTTT

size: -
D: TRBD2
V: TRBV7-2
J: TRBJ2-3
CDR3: CASSLTAGTSGSTDTQYF
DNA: TGTGCCAGCAGCCTCACCGCCGGGACTAGCGGTAGCACAGATACGCAGTATTTT

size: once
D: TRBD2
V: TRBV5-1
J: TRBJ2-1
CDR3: CASSPQIAGGNEQFF
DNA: TGCGCCAGCAGCCCTCAGATAGCGGGAGGGAATGAGCAGTTCTTC

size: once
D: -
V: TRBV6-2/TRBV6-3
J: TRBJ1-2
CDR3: CASSRRGAYYGYTF
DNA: TGTGCCAGCAGTAGACGTGGTGCGTACTATGGCTACACCTTC

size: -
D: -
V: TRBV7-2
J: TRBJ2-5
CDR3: CASRERLTMEETQYF
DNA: TGTGCCAGCAGGGAGAGACTGACTATGGAGGAGACCCAGTACTTC

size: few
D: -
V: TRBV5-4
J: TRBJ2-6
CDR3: CASSPSGASGANVLTF
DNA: TGTGCCAGCAGCCCCTCAGGGGCCTCTGGGGCCAACGTCCTGACTTTC

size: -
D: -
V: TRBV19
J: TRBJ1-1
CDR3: CASTKTWGDTEAFF
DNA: TGTGCCAGTACTAAAACCTGGGGAGACACTGAAGCTTTCTTT

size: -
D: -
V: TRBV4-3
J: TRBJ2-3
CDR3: CASSQAGAGTDTQYF
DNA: TGCGCCAGCAGCCAAGCGGGAGCTGGCACAGATACGCAGTATTTT

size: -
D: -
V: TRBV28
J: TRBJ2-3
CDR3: CASSPYEDTDTQYF
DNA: TGTGCCAGCAGCCCTTATGAGGATACAGATACGCAGTATTTT

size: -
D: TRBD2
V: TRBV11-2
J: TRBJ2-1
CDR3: CASSLNGAGDYNEQFF
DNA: TGTGCCAGCAGCTTAAACGGGGCGGGGGACTACAATGAGCAGTTCTTC

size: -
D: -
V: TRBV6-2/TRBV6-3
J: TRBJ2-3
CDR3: CASDPDRSTDTQYF
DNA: TGTGCCAGTGATCCGGACAGATCCACAGATACGCAGTATTTT

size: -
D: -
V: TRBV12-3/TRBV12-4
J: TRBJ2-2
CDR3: CASRPSGDTNTGELFF
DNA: TGTGCCAGCAGACCTAGTGGGGACACCAACACCGGGGAGCTGTTTTTT

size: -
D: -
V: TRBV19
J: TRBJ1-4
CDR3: CASSMRGRGDEKLFF
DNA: TGTGCCAGTAGTATGAGAGGGCGAGGCGACGAAAAACTGTTTTTT

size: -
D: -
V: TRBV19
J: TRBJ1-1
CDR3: CASSTYMTGQTEAFF
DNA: TGTGCCAGTAGCACATACATGACAGGTCAGACTGAAGCTTTCTTT

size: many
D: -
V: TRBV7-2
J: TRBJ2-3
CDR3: CASSSGAGLDTQYF
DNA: TGTGCCAGCAGCTCGGGGGCGGGGCTAGATACGCAGTATTTT

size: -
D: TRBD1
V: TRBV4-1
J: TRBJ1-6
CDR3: CASSQDLGGKASPLHF
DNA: TGCGCCAGCAGCCAAGATCTAGGGGGCAAAGCTTCACCCCTCCACTTT

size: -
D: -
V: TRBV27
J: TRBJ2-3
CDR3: CASIPLRGRTDTQYF
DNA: TGTGCCAGCATCCCTTTGCGGGGTAGAACAGATACGCAGTATTTT

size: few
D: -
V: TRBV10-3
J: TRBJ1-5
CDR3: CAISADRRDVYSNQPQHF
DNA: TGTGCCATCAGTGCCGACAGGCGCGACGTTTATAGCAATCAGCCCCAGCATTTT

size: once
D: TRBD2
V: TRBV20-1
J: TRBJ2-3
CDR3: CSASPSLAGGTDTQYF
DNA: TGCAGTGCTAGTCCATCATTGGCGGGGGGCACAGATACGCAGTATTTT

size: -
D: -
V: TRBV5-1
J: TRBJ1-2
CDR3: CASSLRETNCGYTF
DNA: TGCGCCAGCAGCTTAAGGGAAACTAACTGTGGCTACACCTTC

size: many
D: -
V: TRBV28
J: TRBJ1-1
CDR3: CASSPRFLGNTEAFF
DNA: TGTGCCAGCAGTCCGCGATTCCTGGGGAACACTGAAGCTTTCTTT

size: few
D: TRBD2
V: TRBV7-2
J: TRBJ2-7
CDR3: CASSSRSGEIYEQYF
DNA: TGTGCCAGCAGCTCCCGGAGCGGGGAGATCTACGAGCAGTACTTC

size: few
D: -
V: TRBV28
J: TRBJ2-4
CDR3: CASSLTGASTLAKNIQYF
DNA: TGTGCCAGCAGTCTCACGGGGGCGTCAACCCTAGCCAAAAACATTCAGTACTTC

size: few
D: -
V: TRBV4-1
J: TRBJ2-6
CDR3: CASSAKISGLGANVLTF
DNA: TGCGCCAGCAGCGCCAAGATTTCAGGGCTTGGGGCCAACGTCCTGACTTTC

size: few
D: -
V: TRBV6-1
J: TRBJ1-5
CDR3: CAGGGFNQPQHF
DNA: TGTGCCGGTGGAGGGTTCAATCAGCCCCAGCATTTT

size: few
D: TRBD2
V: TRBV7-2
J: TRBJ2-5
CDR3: CASRRGLAGEETQYF
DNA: TGTGCCAGCAGACGTGGACTAGCGGGAGAGGAGACCCAGTACTTC

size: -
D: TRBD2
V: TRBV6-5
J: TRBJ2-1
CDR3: CASTTIGGGLYNEQFF
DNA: TGTGCCAGCACCACCATCGGGGGAGGGCTGTACAATGAGCAGTTCTTC

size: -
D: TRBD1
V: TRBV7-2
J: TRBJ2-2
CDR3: CASSHLKRQGAYPITGELFF
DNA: TGTGCCAGCAGCCACCTAAAGAGACAGGGGGCCTACCCTATCACCGGGGAGCTGTTTTTT

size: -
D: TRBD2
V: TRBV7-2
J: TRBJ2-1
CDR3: CASSYGGSSYNEQFF
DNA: TGTGCCAGCAGTTACGGGGGGAGCTCCTACAATGAGCAGTTCTTC

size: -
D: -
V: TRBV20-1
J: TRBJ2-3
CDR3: CSAKLPGDTQYF
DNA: TGCAGTGCTAAATTGCCGGGAGATACGCAGTATTTT

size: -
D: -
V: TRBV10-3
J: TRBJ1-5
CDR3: CAISRDSNQPQHF
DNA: TGTGCCATCAGTAGGGACAGCAATCAGCCCCAGCATTTT

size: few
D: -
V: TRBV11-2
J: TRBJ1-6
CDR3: CASSHYQPPLHF
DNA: TGTGCCAGCAGTCACTACCAGCCGCCCCTCCACTTT

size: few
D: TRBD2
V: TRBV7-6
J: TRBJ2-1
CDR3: CASRHPSGSGPYNEQFF
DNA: TGTGCCAGCAGACATCCAAGCGGGAGTGGTCCCTACAATGAGCAGTTCTTC

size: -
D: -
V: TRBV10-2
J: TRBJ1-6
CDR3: CASSESSGLPYNSPLHF
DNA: TGCGCCAGCAGTGAGTCGAGTGGCCTACCCTATAATTCACCCCTCCACTTT

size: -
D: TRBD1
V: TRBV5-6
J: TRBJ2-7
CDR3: CANSPLDRGLPYEQYF
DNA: TGTGCCAACAGCCCCCTGGACAGGGGGCTACCCTACGAGCAGTACTTC

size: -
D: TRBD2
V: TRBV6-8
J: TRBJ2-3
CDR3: CASILSGGMLTQYF
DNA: TGTGCCAGCATACTTAGCGGGGGCATGCTCACGCAGTATTTT

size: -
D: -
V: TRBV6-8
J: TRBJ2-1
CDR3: CASSYRQINNEQFF
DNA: TGTGCCAGCAGTTACAGACAGATAAACAATGAGCAGTTCTTC

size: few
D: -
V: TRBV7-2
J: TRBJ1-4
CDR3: CASTLSGEKLFF
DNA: TGTGCCAGCACCCTGAGTGGGGAAAAACTGTTTTTT

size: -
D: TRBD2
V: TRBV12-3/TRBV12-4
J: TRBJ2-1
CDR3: CASSFPGLASYNEQFF
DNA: TGTGCCAGCAGTTTTCCGGGACTAGCTTCCTACAATGAGCAGTTCTTC